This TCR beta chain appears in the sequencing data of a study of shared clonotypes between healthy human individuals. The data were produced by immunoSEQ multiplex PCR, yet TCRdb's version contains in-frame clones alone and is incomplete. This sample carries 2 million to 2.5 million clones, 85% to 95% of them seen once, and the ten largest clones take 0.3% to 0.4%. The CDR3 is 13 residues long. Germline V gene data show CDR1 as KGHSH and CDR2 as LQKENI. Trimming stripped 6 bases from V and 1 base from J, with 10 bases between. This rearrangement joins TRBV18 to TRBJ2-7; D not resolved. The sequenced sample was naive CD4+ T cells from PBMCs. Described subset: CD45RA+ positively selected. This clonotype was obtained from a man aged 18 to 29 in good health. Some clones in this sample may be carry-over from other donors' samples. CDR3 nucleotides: TGTGCCAGCTCGCAACAGCGATCCTACGAGCAGTACTTC. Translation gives CASSQQRSYEQYF.